The 14 T cell receptor beta chains in this list originate from one sample, sequenced in a study of blood T cell repertoires in COVID-19. Assay: immunoSEQ multiplex PCR; the TCRdb copy retains only in-frame clones and omits some. This sample carries approximately 320,000 clones, 80% to 90% of them seen once, and the ten largest clones take 8.5% to 10%. The material sequenced was PBMCs or T cells enriched from blood (not recorded which). These receptors all stem from a woman aged 18-30 years who had recovered from COVID-19.

This chain uses TRBV5-1 with TRBJ2-2; D is unclear. This CDR3 contains 14 residues. V shed 1 base and J shed 1 base, with 5 bases lying between them. Germline-derived CDR1 and CDR2 are SGHRS and YFSETQ. CDR3 in amino acids: CASSLRGNTGELFF. CDR3 DNA: TGCGCCAGCAGCTTGCGCGGGAACACCGGGGAGCTGTTTTTT.

This clone was observed a few times. The V and J genes are TRBV6-5 and TRBJ2-5; 9 positions match TRBD1. Germline CDR1 reads MNHEY; CDR2 reads SVGAGI. This CDR3 contains 15 residues. The V gene end was trimmed by 7 bases and the J gene end by 5 bases; junction bases not matched to a gene: 11. The DNA for the CDR3 is TGTGCCAGCAACAAGCCCGGGACAGGGAGGGAGACCCAGTACTTC. Translation: CASNKPGTGRETQYF.

The V gene is TRBV7-3, the J gene TRBJ2-7; 7 bases fit TRBD2. After removal of 5 bases from V and 2 bases from J, the junction contained 12 bases not matched to a gene. CDR3 length: 16 amino acids. Germline values: CDR1 SGHTA, CDR2 FQGTGA. The CDR3 bases are TGTGCCAGCAGCCCCAGCGGGAACCTACATCCCTACGAGCAGTACTTC. As protein: CASSPSGNLHPYEQYF.

Concerning this clone: Distinct nucleotide sequences in the sample also encode this CDR3. The V gene is TRBV7-2, the J gene TRBJ2-5; TRBD2 matches 10 bases. This CDR3 has 15 residues. Unmatched junction bases numbered 2, after V lost 3 bases and J lost 1 base. Germline assignment: CDR1 SGHTA and CDR2 FQGNSA. CDR3 DNA: TGTGCCAGCAGCTTCCAGCGGGGGGGCCAAGAGACCCAGTACTTC. This gives the protein CASSFQRGGQETQYF. Complete variable domain (other parts from reference TRBV7-2 and TRBJ2-5): GAGVSQSPSNKVTEKGKDVELRCDPISGHTALYWYRQSLGQGLEFLIYFQGNSAPDKSGLPSDRFSAERTGGSVSTLTIQRTQQEDSAVYLCASSFQRGGQETQYFGPGTRLLVL.

This clone showed up just a few times. This chain uses TRBV5-4 with TRBJ2-1; 7 nucleotides agree with TRBD2. J was trimmed by 2 bases and V by 7 bases; bases with no gene match: 3. This CDR3 is 13 amino acids long. Looked up from germline, CDR1 is SGHNT and CDR2 is YYREEE (reference sequence). CDR3 residues: CASGEGAYNEQFF. The CDR3 coding sequence is TGTGCCAGCGGGGAGGGAGCCTACAATGAGCAGTTCTTC.

V and J are TRBV27 and TRBJ1-5; 8 bases align to TRBD1. V lost 4 bases, J lost 0 bases, and 2 bases stayed unmatched. From germline, CDR1 is MNHEY and CDR2 SMNVEV (reference sequence). The CDR3 length is 15 residues. CDR3 residues: CASSYTGGSNQPQHF. CDR3 nucleotide sequence: TGTGCCAGCAGTTACACAGGGGGTAGCAATCAGCCCCAGCATTTT.

The CDR3 reads CASSPYIRTEQFF. CDR3 sequence (DNA): TGTGCCAGCAGTCCTTATATTCGGACAGAGCAGTTCTTC. The gene calls are TRBV12-3 or TRBV12-4 and TRBJ2-1; a possible D gene is TRBD1 (5 bases). V was clipped by 5 bases and J by 10 bases, with 15 bases between them. This CDR3 spans 13 amino acids.

V gene TRBV27 combines with J gene TRBJ2-5; 9 bases line up with TRBD2. The CDR3 has 18 amino acids. Per the germline V gene, CDR1 is MNHEY and CDR2 is SMNVEV (reference sequence). The junction had 15 bases not matched to a gene; V was cut back by 5 bases and J by 2 bases. CDR3 nucleotide sequence: TGTGCCAGCAGTCAACCCGATAGCGGGGGCGCTACTCAAGAGACCCAGTACTTC. Translation gives CASSQPDSGGATQETQYF.

The chain combines TRBV14 with TRBJ1-6; D is possibly TRBD1 (6 bases). CDR3 size: 17 residues. CDR1 is SGHDN and CDR2 is FVKESK in the germline V gene. V lost 4 bases and J lost 14, with 27 bases in between. CDR3 amino acids: CASSRGLQGVGGGALHF. In DNA, the CDR3 is TGTGCCAGCAGCCGGGGGTTACAGGGAGTCGGCGGGGGAGCCCTCCACTTT.

The genes are TRBV28 and TRBJ1-2; the D gene is possibly TRBD1 (5 bases). Deletions cut 2 bases from V and 2 bases from J, with 12 bases between. Germline-derived CDR1 and CDR2 are MDHEN and SYDVKM. The CDR3 totals 15 residues. The DNA for the CDR3 is TGTGCCAGCAGTTTACCTGGGGGGACCAACTATGGCTACACCTTC. Translation gives CASSLPGGTNYGYTF.

This chain connects TRBV11-3 to TRBJ2-7, with a tentative D call TRBD1 (6 bases). CDR3 length: 14 residues. The V gene's germline CDR1 is SGHNT and CDR2 YENEEA. Trimming shortened V by 2 bases and J by 6 bases, and 14 bases separated the two germline ends. The CDR3 here is CASSLSGHRGEQYF. DNA of the CDR3: TGTGCCAGCAGCTTATCGGGACACCGGGGCGAGCAGTACTTC.

The chain is built from TRBV27 and TRBJ1-6, with 7 nucleotides matching TRBD1. Germline lookup yields CDR1 MNHEY and CDR2 SMNVEV (reference sequence). The CDR3 covers 18 residues. V lost 5 bases and J lost 4; bases outside the gene matches: 14. The CDR3 DNA reads as TGTGCCAGCAGTCCGGTGGGGGACGGGACAGATTATAATTCACCCCTCCACTTT. The encoded protein is CASSPVGDGTDYNSPLHF.

V gene TRBV19 combines with J gene TRBJ2-5; TRBD2 is a possible D gene (5 bases). V was clipped by 2 bases and J by 0 bases, with 25 bases between them. CDR3 length: 20 residues. Germline V gene data show CDR1 as LNHDA and CDR2 as SQIVND (reference sequence). Here the CDR3 DNA reads TGTGCCAGTAGTATAAGGGTCTGGCGGAGAGGGAATCGGTACCAAGAGACCCAGTACTTC. Protein product: CASSIRVWRRGNRYQETQYF.

This CDR3 reads CASSRDSKITDTQYF. The CDR3 nucleotides read TGTGCCAGCAGCCGGGACTCCAAGATTACGGATACGCAGTATTTT. The chain employs TRBV5-5 and TRBJ2-3; perhaps TRBD2 as D (6 bases). Germline values: CDR1 SGHKS, CDR2 YYEKEE (reference sequence). V shed 4 bases and J shed 6 bases, with 18 bases lying between them. The CDR3 is 15 amino acids. The entire variable domain, with the rest obtained from reference TRBV5-5 and TRBJ2-3, is as follows: DAGVTQSPTHLIKTRGQQVTLRCSPISGHKSVSWYQQVLGQGPQFIFQYYEKEERGRGNFPDRFSARQFPNYSSELNVNALLLGDSALYLCASSRDSKITDTQYFGPGTRLTVL.